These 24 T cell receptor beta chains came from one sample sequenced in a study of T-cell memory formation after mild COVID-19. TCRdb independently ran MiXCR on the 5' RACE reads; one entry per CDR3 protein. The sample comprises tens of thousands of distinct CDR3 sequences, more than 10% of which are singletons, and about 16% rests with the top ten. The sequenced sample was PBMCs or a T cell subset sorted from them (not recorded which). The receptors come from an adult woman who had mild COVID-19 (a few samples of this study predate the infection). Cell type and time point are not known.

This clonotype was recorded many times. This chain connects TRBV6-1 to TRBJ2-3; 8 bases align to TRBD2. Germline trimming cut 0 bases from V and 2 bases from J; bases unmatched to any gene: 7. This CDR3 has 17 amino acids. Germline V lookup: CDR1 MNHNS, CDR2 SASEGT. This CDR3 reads CASSEARGGGPTDTQYF. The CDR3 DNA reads TGTGCCAGCAGTGAAGCGCGAGGCGGGGGGCCCACAGATACGCAGTATTTT.

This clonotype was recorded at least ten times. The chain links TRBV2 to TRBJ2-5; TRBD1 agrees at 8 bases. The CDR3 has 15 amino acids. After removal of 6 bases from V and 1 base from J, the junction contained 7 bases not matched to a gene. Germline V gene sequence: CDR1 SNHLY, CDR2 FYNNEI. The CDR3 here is CASSPVDRGQETQYF. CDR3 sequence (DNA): TGTGCCAGCAGCCCAGTCGACAGGGGCCAAGAGACCCAGTACTTC.

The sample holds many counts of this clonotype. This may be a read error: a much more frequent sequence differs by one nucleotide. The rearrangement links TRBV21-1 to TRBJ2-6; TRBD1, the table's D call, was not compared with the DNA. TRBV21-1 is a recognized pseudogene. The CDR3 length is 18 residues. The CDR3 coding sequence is TGTGCCAGCAGGAAATCTATGGGACGCCTCTCTGGGGCCAACGTCCTGACTTTC. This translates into CASRKSMGRLSGANVLTF.

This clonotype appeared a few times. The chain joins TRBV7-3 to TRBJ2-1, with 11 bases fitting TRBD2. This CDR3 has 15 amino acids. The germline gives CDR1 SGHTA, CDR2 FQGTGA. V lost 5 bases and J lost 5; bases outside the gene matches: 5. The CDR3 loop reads CASSVGLAGNNEQFF. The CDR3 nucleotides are TGTGCCAGCAGCGTTGGACTAGCGGGTAACAATGAGCAGTTCTTC.

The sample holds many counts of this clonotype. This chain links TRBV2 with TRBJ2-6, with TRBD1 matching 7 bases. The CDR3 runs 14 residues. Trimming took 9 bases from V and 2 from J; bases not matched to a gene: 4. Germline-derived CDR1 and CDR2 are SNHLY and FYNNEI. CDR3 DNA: TGTGCCAGACAGGGGTTAGCTGGGGCCAACGTCCTGACTTTC. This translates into CARQGLAGANVLTF.

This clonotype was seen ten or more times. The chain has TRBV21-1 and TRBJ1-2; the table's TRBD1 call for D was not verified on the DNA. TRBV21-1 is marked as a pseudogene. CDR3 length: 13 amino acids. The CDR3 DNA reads TGTGCCAGCAGCAAGACGCAGGGTGGCGGCTACACCTTC. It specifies CASSKTQGGGYTF.

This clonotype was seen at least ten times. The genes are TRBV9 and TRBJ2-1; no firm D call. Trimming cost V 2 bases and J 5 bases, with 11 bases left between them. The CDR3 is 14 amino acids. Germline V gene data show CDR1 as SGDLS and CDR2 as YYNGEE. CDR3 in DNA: TGTGCCAGCAGCGTTGACTCCTACGACAATGAGCAGTTCTTC. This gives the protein CASSVDSYDNEQFF.

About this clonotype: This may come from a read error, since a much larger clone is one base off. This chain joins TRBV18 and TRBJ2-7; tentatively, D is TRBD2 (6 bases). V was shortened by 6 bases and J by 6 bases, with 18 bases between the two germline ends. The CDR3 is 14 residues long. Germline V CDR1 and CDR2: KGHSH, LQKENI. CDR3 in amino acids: CASSGHMGTAEQYF. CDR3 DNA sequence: TGTGCCAGCTCGGGTCACATGGGGACTGCCGAGCAGTACTTC.

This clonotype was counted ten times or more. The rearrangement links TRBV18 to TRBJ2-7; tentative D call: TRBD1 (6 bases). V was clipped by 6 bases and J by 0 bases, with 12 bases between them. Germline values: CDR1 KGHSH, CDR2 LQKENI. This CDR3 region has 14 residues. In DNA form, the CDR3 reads TGTGCCAGCTCGGTGACAGGCCGCTCCTACGAGCAGTACTTC. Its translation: CASSVTGRSYEQYF.

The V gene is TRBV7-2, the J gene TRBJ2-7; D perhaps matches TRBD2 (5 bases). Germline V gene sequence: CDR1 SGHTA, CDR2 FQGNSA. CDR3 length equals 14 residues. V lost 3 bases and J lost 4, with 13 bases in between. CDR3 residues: CASSFEAATYEQYF. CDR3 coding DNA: TGTGCCAGCAGCTTTGAAGCGGCCACATACGAGCAGTACTTC.

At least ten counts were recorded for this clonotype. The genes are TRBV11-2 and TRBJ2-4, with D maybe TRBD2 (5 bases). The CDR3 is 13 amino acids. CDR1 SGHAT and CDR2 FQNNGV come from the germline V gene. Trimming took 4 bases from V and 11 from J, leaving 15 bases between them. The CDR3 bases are TGTGCCAGCAGCTCAGGCGTGGAGGACTTTCAGTACTTC. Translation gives CASSSGVEDFQYF.

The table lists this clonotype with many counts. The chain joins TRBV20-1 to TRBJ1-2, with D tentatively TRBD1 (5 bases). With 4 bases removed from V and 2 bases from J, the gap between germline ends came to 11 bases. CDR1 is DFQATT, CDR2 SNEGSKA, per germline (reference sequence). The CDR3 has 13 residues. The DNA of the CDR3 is TGCAGTGCTACAGGGAATCGGAACTATGGCTACACCTTC. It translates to CSATGNRNYGYTF.

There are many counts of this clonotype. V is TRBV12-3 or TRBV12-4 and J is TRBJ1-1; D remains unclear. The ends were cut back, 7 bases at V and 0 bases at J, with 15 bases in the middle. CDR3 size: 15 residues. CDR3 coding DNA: TGTGCCAGCACCCTTAGTCCGCCTATGAACACTGAAGCTTTCTTT. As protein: CASTLSPPMNTEAFF.

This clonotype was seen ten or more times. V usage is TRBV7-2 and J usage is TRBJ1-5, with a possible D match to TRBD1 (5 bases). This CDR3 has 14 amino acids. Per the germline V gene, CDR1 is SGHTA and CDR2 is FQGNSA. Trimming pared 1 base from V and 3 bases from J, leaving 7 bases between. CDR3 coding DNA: TGTGCCAGCAGCTTAGGACAGAACAATCAGCCCCAGCATTTT. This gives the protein CASSLGQNNQPQHF.

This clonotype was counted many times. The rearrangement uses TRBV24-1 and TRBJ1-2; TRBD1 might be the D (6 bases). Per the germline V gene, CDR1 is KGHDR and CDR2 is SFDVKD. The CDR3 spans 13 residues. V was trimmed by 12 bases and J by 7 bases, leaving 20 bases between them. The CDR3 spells CAVQGPSIGGYTF. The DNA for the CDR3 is TGTGCCGTACAGGGTCCTTCTATTGGTGGCTACACCTTC.

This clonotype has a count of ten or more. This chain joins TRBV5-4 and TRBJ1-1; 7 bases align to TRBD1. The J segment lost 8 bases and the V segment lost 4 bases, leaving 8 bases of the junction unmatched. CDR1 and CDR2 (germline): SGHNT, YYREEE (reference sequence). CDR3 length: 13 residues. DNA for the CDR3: TGTGCCAGCAGCCCTTACAACAGGGGAGAAGCTTTCTTT. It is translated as CASSPYNRGEAFF.

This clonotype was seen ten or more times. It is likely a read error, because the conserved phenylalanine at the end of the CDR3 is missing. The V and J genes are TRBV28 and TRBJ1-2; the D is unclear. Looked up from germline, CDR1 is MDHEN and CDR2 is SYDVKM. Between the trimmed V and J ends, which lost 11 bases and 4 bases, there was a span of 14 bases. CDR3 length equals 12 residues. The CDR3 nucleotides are TGTGCCGTCAGTGATCCTCTCTATGGCTACACCCTC. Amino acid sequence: CAVSDPLYGYTL.

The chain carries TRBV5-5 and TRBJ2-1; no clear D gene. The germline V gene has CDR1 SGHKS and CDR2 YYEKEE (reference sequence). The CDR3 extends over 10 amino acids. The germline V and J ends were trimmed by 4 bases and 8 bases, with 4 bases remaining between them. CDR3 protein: CASSSHEQFF. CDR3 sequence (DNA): TGTGCCAGCAGCAGTCATGAGCAGTTCTTC.

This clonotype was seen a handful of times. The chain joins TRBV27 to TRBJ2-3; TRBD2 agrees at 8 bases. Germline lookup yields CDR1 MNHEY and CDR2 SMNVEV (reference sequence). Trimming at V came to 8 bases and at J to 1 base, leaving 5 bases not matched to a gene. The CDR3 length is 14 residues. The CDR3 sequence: CASRAGGGTDTQYF. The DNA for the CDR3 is TGTGCCAGCCGGGCGGGAGGAGGCACAGATACGCAGTATTTT.

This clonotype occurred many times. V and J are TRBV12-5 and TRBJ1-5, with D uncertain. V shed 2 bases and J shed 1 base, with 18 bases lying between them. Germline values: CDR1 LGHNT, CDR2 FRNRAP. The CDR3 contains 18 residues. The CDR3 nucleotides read TGTGCTAGTGGTTTGAACCTTATCTGGGTACAGAGCAATCAGCCCCAGCATTTT. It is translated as CASGLNLIWVQSNQPQHF.

CDR3 residues: CSASGYNYGYTF. In DNA, the CDR3 is TGCAGTGCTAGCGGCTATAACTATGGCTACACCTTC. V and J are TRBV20-1 and TRBJ1-2, with no clear D. The ends were cut back, 3 bases at V and 1 base at J, with 6 bases in the middle. This CDR3 spans 12 amino acids. Germline V CDR1 and CDR2: DFQATT, SNEGSKA (reference sequence).

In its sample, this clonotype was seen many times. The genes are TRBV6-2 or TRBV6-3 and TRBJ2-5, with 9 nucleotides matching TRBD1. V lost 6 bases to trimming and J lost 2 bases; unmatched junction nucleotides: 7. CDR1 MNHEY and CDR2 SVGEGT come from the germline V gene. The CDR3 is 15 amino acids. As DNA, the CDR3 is TGTGCCAGCAGAAAACGGGACAGGGCGCAAGAGACCCAGTACTTC. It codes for CASRKRDRAQETQYF.

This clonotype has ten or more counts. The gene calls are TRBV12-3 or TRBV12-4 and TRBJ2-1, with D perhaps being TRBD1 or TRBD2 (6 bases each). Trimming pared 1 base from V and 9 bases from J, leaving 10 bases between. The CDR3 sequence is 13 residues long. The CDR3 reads CASSLEGGGEQFF. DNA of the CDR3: TGTGCCAGCAGTTTAGAGGGGGGTGGTGAGCAGTTCTTC.

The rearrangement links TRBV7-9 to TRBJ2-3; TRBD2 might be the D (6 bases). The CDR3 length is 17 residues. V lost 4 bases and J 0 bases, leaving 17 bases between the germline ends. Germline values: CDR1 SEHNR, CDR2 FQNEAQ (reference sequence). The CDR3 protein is CASSSRLVLTSTDTQYF. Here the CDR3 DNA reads TGTGCCAGCAGCTCCCGACTAGTCTTAACTAGCACAGATACGCAGTATTTT.